This T cell receptor beta chain was documented in a study of blood T cell repertoires in COVID-19. Study summary: COVID-19 samples from acute and convalescent phases originated in the United States, Italy and Spain.

This CDR3 contains 15 residues. J was trimmed by 4 bases and V by 5 bases; bases with no gene match: 5. CDR1 is SGHAT, CDR2 FQNNGV, per germline. Assay used: immunoSEQ multiplex PCR; TCRdb lists only in-frame clones, some missing. The sample has more than 75,000 clones, roughly 86% seen once. The chain couples TRBV11-2 to TRBJ2-7; 13 bases map to TRBD2. The sequenced material came from peripheral blood. This TCR was recovered from a man in his sixties with acute or convalescent COVID-19. This chain's CDR3 is CASSPGTSGIYEQYF. The CDR3 DNA reads TGTGCCAGCAGCCCCGGGACTAGCGGGATTTACGAGCAGTACTTC.